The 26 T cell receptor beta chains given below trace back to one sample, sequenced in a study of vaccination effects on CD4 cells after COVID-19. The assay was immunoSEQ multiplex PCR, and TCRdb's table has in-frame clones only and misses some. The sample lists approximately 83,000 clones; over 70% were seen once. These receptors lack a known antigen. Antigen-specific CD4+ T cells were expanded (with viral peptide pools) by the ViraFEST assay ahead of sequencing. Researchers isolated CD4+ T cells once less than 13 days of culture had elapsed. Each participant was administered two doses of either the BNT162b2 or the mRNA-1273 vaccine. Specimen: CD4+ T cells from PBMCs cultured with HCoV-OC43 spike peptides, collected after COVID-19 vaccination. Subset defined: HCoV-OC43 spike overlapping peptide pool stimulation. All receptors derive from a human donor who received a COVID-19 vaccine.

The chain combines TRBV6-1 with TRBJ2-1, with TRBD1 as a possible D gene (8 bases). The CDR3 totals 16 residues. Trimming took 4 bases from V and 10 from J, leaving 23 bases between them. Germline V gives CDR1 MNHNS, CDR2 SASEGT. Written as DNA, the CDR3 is TGTGCCAGCAGTGTACTCCTTCAGGGGGCGCGGGGGGAGCAGTTCTTC. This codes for CASSVLLQGARGEQFF.

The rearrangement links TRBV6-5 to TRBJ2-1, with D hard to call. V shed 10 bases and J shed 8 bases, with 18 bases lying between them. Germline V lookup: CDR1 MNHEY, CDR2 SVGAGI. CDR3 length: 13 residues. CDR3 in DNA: TGTGCCACCGGTCCACTGGTCCCCGATGAGCAGTTCTTC. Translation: CATGPLVPDEQFF.

The CDR3 DNA follows: TGTGCCAGCAGTCCTTCGTCGGCTTATAATTCACCCCTCCACTTT. Amino acid sequence: CASSPSSAYNSPLHF. This chain joins TRBV6-6 and TRBJ1-6, with unresolved D. The CDR3 is made up of 15 amino acids. Germline V gene sequence: CDR1 MNHNY, CDR2 SVGAGI (reference sequence). V was cut by 5 bases and J by 4 bases, with 12 bases left in between.

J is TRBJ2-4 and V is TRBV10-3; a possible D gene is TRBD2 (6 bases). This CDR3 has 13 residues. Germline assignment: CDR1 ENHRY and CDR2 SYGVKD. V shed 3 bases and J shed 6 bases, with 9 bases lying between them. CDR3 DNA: TGTGCCATCAGTGAAGGCGGGGTAAACATTCAGTACTTC. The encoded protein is CAISEGGVNIQYF.

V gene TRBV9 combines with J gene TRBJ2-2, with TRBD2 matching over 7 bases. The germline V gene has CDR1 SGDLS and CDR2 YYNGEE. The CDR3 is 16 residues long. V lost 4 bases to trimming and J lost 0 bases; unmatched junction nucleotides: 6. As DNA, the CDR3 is TGTGCCAGCAGCACGCGACGGGGGGCGAACACCGGGGAGCTGTTTTTT. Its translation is CASSTRRGANTGELFF. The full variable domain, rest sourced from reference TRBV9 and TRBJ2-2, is DSGVTQTPKHLITATGQRVTLRCSPRSGDLSVYWYQQSLDQGLQFLIQYYNGEERAKGNILERFSAQQFPDLHSELNLSSLELGDSALYFCASSTRRGANTGELFFGEGSRLTVL.

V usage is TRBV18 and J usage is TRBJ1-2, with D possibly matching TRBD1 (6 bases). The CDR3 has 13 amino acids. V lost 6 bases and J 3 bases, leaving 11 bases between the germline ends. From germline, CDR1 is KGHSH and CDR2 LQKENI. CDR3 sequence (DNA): TGTGCCAGCTCGCAACAGGGAGACTATGGCTACACCTTC. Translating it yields CASSQQGDYGYTF.

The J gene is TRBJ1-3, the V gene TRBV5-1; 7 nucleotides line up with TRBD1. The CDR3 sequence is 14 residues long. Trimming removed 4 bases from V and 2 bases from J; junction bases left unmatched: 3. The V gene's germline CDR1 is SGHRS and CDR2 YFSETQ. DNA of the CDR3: TGCGCCAGCAGCCCCGGGACAGCTGGAAACACCATATATTTT. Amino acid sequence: CASSPGTAGNTIYF.

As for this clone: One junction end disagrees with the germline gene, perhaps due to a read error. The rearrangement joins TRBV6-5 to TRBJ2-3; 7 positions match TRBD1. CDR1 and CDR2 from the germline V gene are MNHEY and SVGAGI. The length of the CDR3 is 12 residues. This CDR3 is CASSIWTGTQYF. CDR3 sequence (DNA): TGTGCCAGCAGCATATGGACAGGTACGCAGTATTTT.

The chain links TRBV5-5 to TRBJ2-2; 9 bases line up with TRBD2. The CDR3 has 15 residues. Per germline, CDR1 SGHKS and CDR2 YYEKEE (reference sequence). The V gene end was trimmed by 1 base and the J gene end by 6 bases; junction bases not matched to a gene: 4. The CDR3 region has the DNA TGTGCCAGCAGCTTGCAACTAGCGGGCGCCGGGGAGCTGTTTTTT. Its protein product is CASSLQLAGAGELFF.

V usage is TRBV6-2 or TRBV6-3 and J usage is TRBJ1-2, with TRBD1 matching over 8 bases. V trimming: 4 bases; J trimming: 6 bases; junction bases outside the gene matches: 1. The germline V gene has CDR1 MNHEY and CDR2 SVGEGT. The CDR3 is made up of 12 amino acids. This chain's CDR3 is CASSWTGNGYTF. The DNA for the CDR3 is TGTGCCAGCAGTTGGACAGGGAATGGCTACACCTTC.

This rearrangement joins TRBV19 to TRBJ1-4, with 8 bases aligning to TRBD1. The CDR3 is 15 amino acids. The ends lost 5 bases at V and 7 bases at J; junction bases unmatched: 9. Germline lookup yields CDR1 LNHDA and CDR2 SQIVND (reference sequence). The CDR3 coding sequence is TGTGCCAGTAGTTCCCCAGGGGGCGCTTCTGAAAAACTGTTTTTT. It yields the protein CASSSPGGASEKLFF.

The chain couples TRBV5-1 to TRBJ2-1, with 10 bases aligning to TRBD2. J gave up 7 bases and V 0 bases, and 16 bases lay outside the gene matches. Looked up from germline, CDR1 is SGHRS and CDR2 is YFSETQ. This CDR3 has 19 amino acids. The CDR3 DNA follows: TGCGCCAGCAGCTTGGCCTATTTTAGCGGGGGGAAAGTTTGGAATGAGCAGTTCTTC. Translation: CASSLAYFSGGKVWNEQFF.

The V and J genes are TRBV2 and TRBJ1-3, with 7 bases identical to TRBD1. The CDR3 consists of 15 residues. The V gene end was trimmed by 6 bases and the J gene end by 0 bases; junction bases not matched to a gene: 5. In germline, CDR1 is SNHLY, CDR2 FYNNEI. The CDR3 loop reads CASSKGDSSGNTIYF. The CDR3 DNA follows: TGTGCCAGCAGCAAGGGGGACAGCTCTGGAAACACCATATATTTT.

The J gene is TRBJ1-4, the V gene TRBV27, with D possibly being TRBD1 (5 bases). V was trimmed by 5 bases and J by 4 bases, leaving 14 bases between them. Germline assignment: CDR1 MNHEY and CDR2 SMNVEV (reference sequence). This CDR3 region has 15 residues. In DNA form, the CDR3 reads TGTGCCAGCAGTCCCCGTGCCGGACATAATGAAAAACTGTTTTTT. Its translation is CASSPRAGHNEKLFF.

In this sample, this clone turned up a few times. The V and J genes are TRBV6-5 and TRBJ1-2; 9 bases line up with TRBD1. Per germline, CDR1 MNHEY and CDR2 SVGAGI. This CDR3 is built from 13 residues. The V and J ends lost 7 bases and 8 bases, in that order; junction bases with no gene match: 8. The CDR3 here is CASTPRTGEGYTF. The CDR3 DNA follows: TGTGCCAGCACCCCCAGGACAGGGGAAGGCTACACCTTC.

The CDR3 coding sequence is TGTGCCACCAGTGATCCCGGACAGGGGGATGATGAGCAGTTCTTC. This codes for CATSDPGQGDDEQFF. This chain links TRBV24-1 with TRBJ2-1, with 10 bases identical to TRBD1. The germline CDR1 and CDR2 sequences are KGHDR and SFDVKD. V dropped 3 bases and J dropped 8; count of bases not matched to a gene: 6. The CDR3 has 15 residues.

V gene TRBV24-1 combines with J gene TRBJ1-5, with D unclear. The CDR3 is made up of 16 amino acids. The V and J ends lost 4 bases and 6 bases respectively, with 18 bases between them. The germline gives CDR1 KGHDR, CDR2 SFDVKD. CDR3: CATSDAGPAVGQPQHF. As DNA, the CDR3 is TGTGCCACCAGTGACGCCGGGCCCGCCGTCGGTCAGCCCCAGCATTTT.

The CDR3 region is CASSLGGGQFSGNTIYF. In DNA, the CDR3 is TGTGCCAGCAGCCTCGGGGGCGGGCAGTTCTCTGGAAACACCATATATTTT. The rearrangement joins TRBV7-9 to TRBJ1-3; TRBD1 is a possible D gene (6 bases). The germline CDR1 and CDR2 sequences are SEHNR and FQNEAQ (reference sequence). V was shortened by 5 bases and J by 0 bases, with 17 bases between the two germline ends. The CDR3 covers 17 residues.

The CDR3 is CASSRLAGNQETQYF. CDR3 DNA sequence: TGTGCCAGCAGTAGACTAGCGGGGAACCAAGAGACCCAGTACTTC. This chain connects TRBV6-5 to TRBJ2-5, with TRBD2 matching 11 bases. This CDR3 contains 15 residues. Germline V CDR1 and CDR2: MNHEY, SVGAGI. The J segment lost 0 bases and the V segment lost 5 bases, leaving 2 bases of the junction unmatched.

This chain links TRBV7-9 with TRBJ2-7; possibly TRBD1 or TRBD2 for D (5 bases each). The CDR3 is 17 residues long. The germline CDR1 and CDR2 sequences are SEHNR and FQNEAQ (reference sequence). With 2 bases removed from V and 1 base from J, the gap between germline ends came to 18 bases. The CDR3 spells CASSLFLRGVGSYEQYV. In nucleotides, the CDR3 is TGTGCCAGCAGCTTATTCTTAAGAGGGGTAGGGTCCTACGAGCAGTACGTC.

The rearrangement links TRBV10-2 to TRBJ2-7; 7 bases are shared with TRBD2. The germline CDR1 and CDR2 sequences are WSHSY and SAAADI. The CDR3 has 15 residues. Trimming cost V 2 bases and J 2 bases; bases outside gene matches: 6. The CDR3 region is CASSERRLAPYEQYV. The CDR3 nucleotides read TGCGCCAGCAGTGAGCGGAGACTAGCCCCCTACGAGCAGTACGTC.

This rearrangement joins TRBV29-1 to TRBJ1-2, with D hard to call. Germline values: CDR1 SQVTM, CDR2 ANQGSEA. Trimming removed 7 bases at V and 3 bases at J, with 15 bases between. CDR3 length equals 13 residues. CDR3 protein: CSALQISHYGYTF. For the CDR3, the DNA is TGCAGCGCCCTTCAGATCTCGCACTATGGCTACACCTTC.

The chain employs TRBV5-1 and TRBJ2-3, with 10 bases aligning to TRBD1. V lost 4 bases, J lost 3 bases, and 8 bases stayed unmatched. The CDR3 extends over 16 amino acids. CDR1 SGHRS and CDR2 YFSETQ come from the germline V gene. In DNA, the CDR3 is TGCGCCAGCAGCGCCCAAGGGACAGGGGAGACAGATACGCAGTATTTT. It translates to CASSAQGTGETDTQYF.

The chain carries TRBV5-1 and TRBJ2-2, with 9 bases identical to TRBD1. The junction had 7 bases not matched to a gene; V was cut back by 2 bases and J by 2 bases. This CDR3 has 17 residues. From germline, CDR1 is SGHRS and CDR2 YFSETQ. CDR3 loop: CASSLFPGQGNTGELFF. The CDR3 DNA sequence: TGCGCCAGCAGCTTATTTCCGGGACAGGGAAACACCGGGGAGCTGTTTTTT. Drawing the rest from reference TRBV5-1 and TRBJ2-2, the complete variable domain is KAGVTQTPRYLIKTRGQQVTLSCSPISGHRSVSWYQQTPGQGLQFLFEYFSETQRNKGNFPGRFSGRQFSNSRSEMNVSTLELGDSALYLCASSLFPGQGNTGELFFGEGSRLTVL.

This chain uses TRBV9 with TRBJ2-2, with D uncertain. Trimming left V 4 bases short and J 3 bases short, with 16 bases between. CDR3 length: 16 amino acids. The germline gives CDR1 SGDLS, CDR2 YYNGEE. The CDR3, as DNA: TGTGCCAGCAGCCCCGCCCTGGCAGTAGACACCGGGGAGCTGTTTTTT. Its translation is CASSPALAVDTGELFF.

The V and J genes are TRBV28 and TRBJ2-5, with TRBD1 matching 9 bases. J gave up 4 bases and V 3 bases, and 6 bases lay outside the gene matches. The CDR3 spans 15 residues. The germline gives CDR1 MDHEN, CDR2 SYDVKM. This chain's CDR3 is CASSLNRGLTETQYF. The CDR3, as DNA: TGTGCCAGCAGTTTGAACAGGGGGCTTACAGAGACCCAGTACTTC.